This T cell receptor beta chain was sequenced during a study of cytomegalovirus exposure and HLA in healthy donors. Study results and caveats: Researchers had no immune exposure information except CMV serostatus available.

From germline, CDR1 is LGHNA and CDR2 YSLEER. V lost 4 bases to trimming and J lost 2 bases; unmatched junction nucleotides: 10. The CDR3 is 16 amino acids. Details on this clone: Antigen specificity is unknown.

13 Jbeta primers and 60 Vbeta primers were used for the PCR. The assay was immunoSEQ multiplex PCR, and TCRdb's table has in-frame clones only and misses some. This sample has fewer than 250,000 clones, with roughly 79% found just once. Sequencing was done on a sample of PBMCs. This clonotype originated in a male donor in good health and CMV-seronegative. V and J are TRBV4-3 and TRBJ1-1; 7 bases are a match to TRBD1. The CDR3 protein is CASSRLGGTANTEAFF. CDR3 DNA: TGCGCCAGCAGCCGTCTAGGGGGGACAGCAAACACTGAAGCTTTCTTT.